This note documents a single T cell receptor beta chain sequence. These data originate in a study of blood T cell repertoires in COVID-19. Study at large: The samples span acute and convalescent COVID-19 from the United States, Italy and Spain. Sources were T cells, B-cell-depleted T cells, or PBMCs; the material itself was cDNA or gDNA.

CDR1 MNHEY and CDR2 SVGAGI come from the germline V gene. V lost 7 bases and J lost 6, with 18 bases in between. The CDR3 is 14 amino acids. The repertoire was sequenced with immunoSEQ multiplex PCR; TCRdb's copy has only in-frame clones and lacks some. The sample lists about 180,000 clones, more than 75% occurring once. This sequence originates from a woman in her fifties or sixties who had recovered from COVID-19. The specimen sequenced was PBMCs or T cells enriched from blood (not recorded which). The chain combines TRBV6-5 with TRBJ1-2; unclear D gene. The CDR3 spells CASKTETRVNGYTF. In nucleotides, the CDR3 is TGTGCCAGCAAAACGGAAACTAGAGTAAATGGCTACACCTTC.